This is a list of T cell receptor beta chains from one sample in a study of blood T cells in healthy people across ages. MiXCR was run by TCRdb on the 5' RACE reads, yielding one entry per CDR3 protein. The repertoire holds approximately 800,000 distinct CDR3 sequences, with approximately 59% as singletons. The sample was blood. These TCRs come from a man younger than 40 in good health. The CDR3 runs from the conserved cysteine through the conserved F or W. The D gene is left open where the match is weak. Size values are once, few and many counts, or a class for expanded clones, and some rows have none.

D gene: TRBD2
J gene: TRBJ2-3
clone size: -
V gene: TRBV7-8
CDR3 DNA: TGTGCCAGCACCCTTGGGGGGGGAGCAGATACGCAGTATTTT
CDR3 protein: CASTLGGGADTQYF

D gene: TRBD1
J gene: TRBJ2-1
clone size: few
V gene: TRBV4-3
CDR3 DNA: TGCGCCAGCAGCCAAGATCGGCAGGGGGATCATGAGCAGTTCTTC
CDR3 protein: CASSQDRQGDHEQFF

D gene: -
J gene: TRBJ1-1
clone size: -
V gene: TRBV20-1
CDR3 DNA: TGCAGTGTGTCCGATCCGAACACTGAAGCTTTCTTT
CDR3 protein: CSVSDPNTEAFF

D gene: -
J gene: TRBJ1-6
clone size: once
V gene: TRBV5-1
CDR3 DNA: TGCGCCAGCAGCTTGATCGGGACGAGTGGAGAATCACCCCTCCACTTT
CDR3 protein: CASSLIGTSGESPLHF

D gene: -
J gene: TRBJ2-1
clone size: few
V gene: TRBV12-3/TRBV12-4
CDR3 DNA: TGTGCCAGCAGTTTAGGGGCGGCTTATGAGCAGTTCTTC
CDR3 protein: CASSLGAAYEQFF

D gene: -
J gene: TRBJ2-7
clone size: -
V gene: TRBV12-3/TRBV12-4
CDR3 DNA: TGTGCCAGCAGTTTCCTTGACAGAGGCTACGAGCAGTACTTC
CDR3 protein: CASSFLDRGYEQYF

D gene: -
J gene: TRBJ2-3
clone size: -
V gene: TRBV13
CDR3 DNA: TGTGCCAGCAGCCCCGGAGGGGCCCACACAGATACGCAGTATTTT
CDR3 protein: CASSPGGAHTDTQYF

D gene: -
J gene: TRBJ2-4
clone size: -
V gene: TRBV4-2
CDR3 DNA: TGTGCCAGCAGCCAAGAACCTTTACTAATAGCCAAAAACATTCAGTACTTC
CDR3 protein: CASSQEPLLIAKNIQYF

D gene: -
J gene: TRBJ2-4
clone size: -
V gene: TRBV4-3
CDR3 DNA: TGCGCCAGCAGCCAAGACCGACTGGGGGGACCAATAGGCAAAAACATTCAGTACTTC
CDR3 protein: CASSQDRLGGPIGKNIQYF

D gene: -
J gene: TRBJ1-6
clone size: -
V gene: TRBV6-5
CDR3 DNA: TGTGCCAGCAGCGGTCCCTCCCGCTCACCCCTCCACTTT
CDR3 protein: CASSGPSRSPLHF

D gene: TRBD1
J gene: TRBJ2-5
clone size: -
V gene: TRBV4-3
CDR3 DNA: TGCGCCAGCAGCCAAATTGGGACAGGAGAAGAGACCCAGTACTTC
CDR3 protein: CASSQIGTGEETQYF

D gene: -
J gene: TRBJ1-6
clone size: -
V gene: TRBV7-6
CDR3 DNA: TGTGCCAGCAGCTCGCAGGGGAACTCACCCCTCCACTTT
CDR3 protein: CASSSQGNSPLHF

D gene: -
J gene: TRBJ2-5
clone size: once
V gene: TRBV29-1
CDR3 DNA: TGCAGCGTGGTCCCTAGGGGAGTAGAGACCCAGTACTTC
CDR3 protein: CSVVPRGVETQYF

D gene: -
J gene: TRBJ2-5
clone size: few
V gene: TRBV5-1
CDR3 DNA: TGCGCCACCTCGGAGGGGATGGAGACCCAGTACTTC
CDR3 protein: CATSEGMETQYF

D gene: -
J gene: TRBJ2-2
clone size: -
V gene: TRBV27
CDR3 DNA: TGTGCCAGCAGTTTCTCGGTATCGGGGGAGCTGTTTTTT
CDR3 protein: CASSFSVSGELFF

D gene: -
J gene: TRBJ2-6
clone size: few
V gene: TRBV4-2
CDR3 DNA: TGTGCCAGCAGCCAGACTGGCAGGACTGGGGCCAACGTCCTGACTTTC
CDR3 protein: CASSQTGRTGANVLTF

D gene: -
J gene: TRBJ2-6
clone size: -
V gene: TRBV3-1
CDR3 DNA: TGTGCCAGCAGCCAAGCCCATTCCGCCAACGTCCTGACTTTC
CDR3 protein: CASSQAHSANVLTF

D gene: TRBD1
J gene: TRBJ2-6
clone size: -
V gene: TRBV10-3
CDR3 DNA: TGTGCCATCAGTTCTACAGGGGCCCCTGGGGCCAACGTCCTGACTTTC
CDR3 protein: CAISSTGAPGANVLTF

D gene: -
J gene: TRBJ2-7
clone size: once
V gene: TRBV2
CDR3 DNA: TGTGCCAGTTACGGGGAGCAGGGAATTGTCTACGAGCAGTACTTC
CDR3 protein: CASYGEQGIVYEQYF

D gene: -
J gene: TRBJ1-3
clone size: -
V gene: TRBV20-1
CDR3 DNA: TGCAGTGCTAGAGAGGCAGGCAGCTCTGGAAACACCATATATTTT
CDR3 protein: CSAREAGSSGNTIYF

D gene: -
J gene: TRBJ2-2
clone size: -
V gene: TRBV3-1
CDR3 DNA: TGTGCCAGCGGCCAGAACACCGGGGAGCTGTTTTTT
CDR3 protein: CASGQNTGELFF

D gene: -
J gene: TRBJ2-3
clone size: few
V gene: TRBV7-2
CDR3 DNA: TGTGCCAGCAGCCCAGCCAGGGGTCCCACAGATACGCAGTATTTT
CDR3 protein: CASSPARGPTDTQYF

D gene: -
J gene: TRBJ2-3
clone size: -
V gene: TRBV9
CDR3 DNA: TGTGCCAGCAGCATAGCGGGCACAGATACGCAGTATTTT
CDR3 protein: CASSIAGTDTQYF

D gene: -
J gene: TRBJ1-6
clone size: -
V gene: TRBV6-5
CDR3 DNA: TGTGCCAGCAGTTACTCGGATACAGGGTTCTATTCGCCCCTCCACTTT
CDR3 protein: CASSYSDTGFYSPLHF

D gene: TRBD2
J gene: TRBJ2-1
clone size: once
V gene: TRBV9
CDR3 DNA: TGTGCCTCCCCGGGGCGGGGGGGCGACAGTGAGCAGTTCTTC
CDR3 protein: CASPGRGGDSEQFF

D gene: -
J gene: TRBJ2-6
clone size: -
V gene: TRBV19
CDR3 DNA: TGTGCCAGTAGTATCTCAGGGACTGGGGCCAACGTCCTGACTTTC
CDR3 protein: CASSISGTGANVLTF

D gene: -
J gene: TRBJ2-7
clone size: -
V gene: TRBV7-6
CDR3 DNA: TGTGCCAGCAGCTCAGCCACTCCCGAGCAGTACTTC
CDR3 protein: CASSSATPEQYF

D gene: TRBD2
J gene: TRBJ2-3
clone size: -
V gene: TRBV20-1
CDR3 DNA: TGCAGTGCTAGAGATCTCACGGGACTAGCGGGGCTCCGCACAGATACGCAGTATTTT
CDR3 protein: CSARDLTGLAGLRTDTQYF

D gene: -
J gene: TRBJ2-3
clone size: -
V gene: TRBV5-1
CDR3 DNA: TGCGCCAGCGGCCCCGGAGGGGCATTCACAGATACGCAGTATTTT
CDR3 protein: CASGPGGAFTDTQYF

D gene: -
J gene: TRBJ2-5
clone size: once
V gene: TRBV2
CDR3 DNA: TGTGCCAGCAGTGGGCTCTCCCTGGGGGAGACCCAGTACTTC
CDR3 protein: CASSGLSLGETQYF

D gene: -
J gene: TRBJ2-7
clone size: -
V gene: TRBV7-2
CDR3 DNA: TGTGCCAGCAGCTTAGGTGAGCGGCCTTCCTACGAGCAGTACTTC
CDR3 protein: CASSLGERPSYEQYF

D gene: -
J gene: TRBJ1-1
clone size: -
V gene: TRBV20-1
CDR3 DNA: TGCAGTGTTAGGGCAGTGATGAACACTGAAGCTTTCTTT
CDR3 protein: CSVRAVMNTEAFF